The entry below gives a single TCR beta chain sequence along with its context. Many counts were recorded for this clonotype. There is no known antigen for this receptor. No much larger clone is present one base from it, and per-base qualities are unavailable. This entry comes from a study of human T cells and chemical hapten exposure (dated by TCRdb to the early 2020s). Describing the broader study: For sensitization, 2% DPC in acetone was applied to a roughly 2 cm by roughly 2 cm area of upper inner arm skin. Blood samples were taken from patients before sensitization (week 0) and then at 2, 6 and about 24 weeks after DPC sensitization. Some 29 alopecia patients provided blood for TCR sequencing at one to four time points (pre-sensitization, 2, 6 and 24 weeks). Libraries were pooled for sequencing, and variation in per-sample TCR yields was attributed mainly to small differences in library volumes within the pool. Most of the patients in the cohort were female, and the cohort covered alopecia areata with under or over 50% scalp involvement, alopecia totalis and alopecia universalis. Weekly therapeutic DPC doses were additionally applied to the scalp of patients throughout the approximately 24-week study period. Peripheral blood TCR repertoire changes were tracked in vivo in alopecia patients during primary and secondary sensitization to the hapten diphenylcyclopropenone (DPC). Patch testing on the upper back used Finn chambers containing 0.01% DPC, with scoring done after 6 days according to International Contact Dermatitis Research Group standards. General findings and caveats noted by the study authors: After repeated subsampling, changes were observed in the strength of the expansion versus patch-test correlation and in the threshold at which the correlation became significant. The number of PT1 expanded TCRs positively correlated with patch test score, significant at thresholds 8, 16 and 32 but not 4. No change with DPC sensitization was found in the number of TCRs above 1 in 1000 frequency, and no evidence of global repertoire structure alterations was found. Because every patient had alopecia, a presumed autoimmune disease, the patients' immune response might differ from that of healthy individuals. Compared with pre-sensitization or healthy control sets, expanded TCRs formed significantly more large CDR3 similarity clusters, which is consistent with antigen-driven responses.

The method behind the library was RACE. Sequencing used a NextSeq 500. During library preparation, unique molecular identifiers were attached to individual cDNA molecules so that TCRs could be counted in a quantitative, reproducible way. Both TCR alpha and TCR beta chains were sequenced from each blood RNA sample. The authors processed their data as follows. The median number of TCRs per sample was approximately 93,000, ranging from about 20,000 to 690,600. The Decombinator software suite was used to annotate V, J and CDR3 in the TCR reads. For PS versus PT1 abundance plots, all samples were subsampled to the same number of TCRs (28,000). TCRs were defined as expanded if absent before sensitization and observed at least eight times at the 2-week time point. TCRdb handled the public reads itself, with Q25 trimming in fastp and clone calling in MiXCR, and kept productive beta chains. When rows share a CDR3 protein, they turn into one entry using the most common DNA and genes. These V and J calls are TCRdb output, not the study's own analysis. Counted in this sample were about 96,000 distinct CDR3 sequences; about 9% of them appeared once. Of the sample, 2% to 2.5% falls within the top ten clones.

The sample's time point label, decoded: patch test 2, 6 weeks after DPC sensitization. Sample treatment or condition, as interpreted from the label and publication: therapeutic diphenylcyclopropenone sensitization with weekly scalp DPC. At every patch-test visit, the blood draw took place before the patch test was put on. Patients were eligible if aged 18 to 70, diagnosed with alopecia and judged suitable for DPC therapy, and pregnant patients were excluded. Total RNA was extracted from unfractionated whole blood that had been collected in Tempus Blood RNA tubes. The clonotype originates from a woman between 35 and 50 years old with alopecia areata. Some clones in this sample may be carry-over from other donors' samples. Sequencing used whole blood, obtained in connection with sensitization to the hapten diphenylcyclopropenone (DPC).

The CDR3 here reads CASSSRGEQFF. Read as DNA, the sequence is TGTGCCAGCAGTTCCCGGGGTGAGCAGTTCTTC. The V gene is TRBV12-3 or TRBV12-4 and the J gene is TRBJ2-1, with TRBD2 as a weak D call on 5 bases. V drops 4 bases and J drops 9 bases, leaving 7 bases in between. The CDR3 runs 11 amino acids, cysteine and phenylalanine included. Of the read, only the CDR3 DNA is kept; its 33 bases are in frame from base 1.